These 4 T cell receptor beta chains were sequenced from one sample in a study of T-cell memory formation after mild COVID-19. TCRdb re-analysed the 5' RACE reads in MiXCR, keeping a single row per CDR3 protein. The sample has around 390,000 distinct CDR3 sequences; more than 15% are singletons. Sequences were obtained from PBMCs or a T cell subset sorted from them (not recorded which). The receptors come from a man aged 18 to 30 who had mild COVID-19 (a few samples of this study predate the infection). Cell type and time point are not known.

The CDR3, as DNA: TGCGCCAGCAGCCAACCAGGGGGCGGAACTTTCTTT. Its translation is CASSQPGGGTFF. The chain combines TRBV5-1 with TRBJ1-1; 8 bases are shared with TRBD1. The CDR3 consists of 12 residues. V lost 4 bases, J lost 12 bases, and 8 bases stayed unmatched. Germline CDR1 and CDR2: SGHRS and YFSETQ.

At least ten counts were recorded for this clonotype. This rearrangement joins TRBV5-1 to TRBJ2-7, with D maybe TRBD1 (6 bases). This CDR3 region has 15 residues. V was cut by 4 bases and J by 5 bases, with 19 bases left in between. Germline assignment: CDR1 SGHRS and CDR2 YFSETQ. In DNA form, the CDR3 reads TGCGCCAGCAGCCGCAGGGTGGGGGCGAGCCACGAGCAGTACTTC. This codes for CASSRRVGASHEQYF.

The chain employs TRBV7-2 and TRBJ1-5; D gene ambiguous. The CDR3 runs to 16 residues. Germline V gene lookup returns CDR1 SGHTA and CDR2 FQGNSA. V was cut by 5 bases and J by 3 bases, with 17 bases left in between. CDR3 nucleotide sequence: TGTGCCAGCAGCCTCAGTACTGGCTTTCCCAATCAGCCCCAGCATTTT. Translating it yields CASSLSTGFPNQPQHF.

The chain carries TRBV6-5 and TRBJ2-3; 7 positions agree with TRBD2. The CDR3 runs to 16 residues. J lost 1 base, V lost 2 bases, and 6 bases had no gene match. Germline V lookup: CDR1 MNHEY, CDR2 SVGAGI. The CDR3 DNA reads TGTGCCAGCAGTTACGTTGCGGGGGAACGCACAGATACGCAGTATTTT. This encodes CASSYVAGERTDTQYF.